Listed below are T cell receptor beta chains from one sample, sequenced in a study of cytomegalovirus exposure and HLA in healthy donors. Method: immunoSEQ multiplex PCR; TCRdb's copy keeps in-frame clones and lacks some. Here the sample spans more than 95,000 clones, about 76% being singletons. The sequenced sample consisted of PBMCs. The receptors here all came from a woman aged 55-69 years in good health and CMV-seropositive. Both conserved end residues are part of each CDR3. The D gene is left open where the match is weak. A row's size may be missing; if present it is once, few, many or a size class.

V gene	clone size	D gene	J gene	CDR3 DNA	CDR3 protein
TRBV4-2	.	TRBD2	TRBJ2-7	TGTGCCAGCAGCCAAGACTGGACTAGCGACGAGCAGTACTTC	CASSQDWTSDEQYF
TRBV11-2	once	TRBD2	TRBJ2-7	TGTGCCAGCACCCCTTTGCGGGGGGGATACGAGCAGTACTTC	CASTPLRGGYEQYF
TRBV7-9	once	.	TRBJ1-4	TGTGCCAGCAGCTCCGTTGCAACTAATGAAAAACTGTTTTTT	CASSSVATNEKLFF
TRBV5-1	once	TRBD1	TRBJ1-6	TGCGCCAGCAGCCGAGGACAGGGAGGACCCTATAATTCACCCCTCCACTTT	CASSRGQGGPYNSPLHF
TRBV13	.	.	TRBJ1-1	TGTGCCAGCAGCCCTCAGGGGTCGACTGGTACTGAAGCTTTCTTT	CASSPQGSTGTEAFF
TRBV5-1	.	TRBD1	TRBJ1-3	TGCGCCAGCAGCTTGGGGACAGGGGTTGGAAACACCATATATTTT	CASSLGTGVGNTIYF
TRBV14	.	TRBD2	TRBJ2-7	TGTGCCAGCAAAACTAGCGGGAGTACGGAGCAGTACTTC	CASKTSGSTEQYF
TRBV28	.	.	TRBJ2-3	TGTGCCAGCAGTTTATCGGCCCTGTGGGAGACGCAGTATTTT	CASSLSALWETQYF
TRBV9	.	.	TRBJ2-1	TGTGCCAGCAGCGTAGGAATGGCAGGGGCGCTAGATGAGCAGTTCTTC	CASSVGMAGALDEQFF
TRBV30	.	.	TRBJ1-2	TGTGCCTGGAGTGTACTCTCCTATAACTATGGCTACACCTTC	CAWSVLSYNYGYTF